A single T cell receptor (beta chain) is shown here with its context. Its cognate antigen is unknown. The V segment lost 6 bases and the J segment 6 bases; nucleotides outside the gene matches: 7. Looked up from germline, CDR1 is DFQATT and CDR2 is SNEGSKA (reference sequence). The CDR3 runs 13 residues. Amplification yielded TCR beta CDR3 regions, with RNA transcripts as the source. A set of HTBI primers served as the primers for a first-round RT-PCR of the TCR CDR3. TCRdb re-derived calls from the multiplex PCR reads in MiXCR, one entry per CDR3 protein. The sample shows a few hundred thousand distinct CDR3 sequences, approximately 44% of them seen only once. The data derive from a study of T cells in Graves' hyperthyroidism and ophthalmopathy. Notes on the study in general: Most thyroid clonotypes with frequency above 0.001 were detected in blood.

The sample consisted of peripheral blood or thyroid tissue (not recorded which). The chain links TRBV20-1 to TRBJ2-7; 11 nucleotides align to TRBD2. This TCR was sampled from a woman between 18 and 30 years old with Graves' hyperthyroidism. The CDR3 region is CSAPKTSGIEQYF. The CDR3 DNA follows: TGCAGTGCGCCGAAGACTAGCGGGATCGAGCAGTACTTC.